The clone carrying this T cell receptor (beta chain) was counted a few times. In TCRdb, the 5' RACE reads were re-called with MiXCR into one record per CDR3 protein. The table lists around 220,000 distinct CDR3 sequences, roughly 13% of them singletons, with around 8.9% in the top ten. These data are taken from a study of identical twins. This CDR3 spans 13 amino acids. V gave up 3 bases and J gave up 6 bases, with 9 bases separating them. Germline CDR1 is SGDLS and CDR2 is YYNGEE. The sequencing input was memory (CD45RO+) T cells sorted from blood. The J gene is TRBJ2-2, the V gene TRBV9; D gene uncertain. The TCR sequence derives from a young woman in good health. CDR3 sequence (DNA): TGTGCCAGCAGCGGAATTATGGCCGGGGAGCTGTTTTTT. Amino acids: CASSGIMAGELFF.